This TCR beta chain stems from a study of naive and memory T cell subsets. Adult healthy volunteers gave 2.5 ml peripheral blood for whole-blood RNA. TCR cDNA received a 3' ligated oligonucleotide that carried a UMI. Cells were not sorted; total RNA input targeted about 1 to 1,100 ng. Blood and skin TCR RNA was reverse transcribed with alpha and beta constant primers. Ligated cDNA underwent four rounds of PCR with nested alpha and beta constant region primers and SP2. Using its own MiXCR run on the 5' RACE reads, TCRdb lists one record per CDR3 protein. The sample lists about 26,000 distinct CDR3 sequences, approximately 20% occurring once. This clonotype was observed a handful of times. The TCR comes from a female donor in good health.

Written as DNA, the CDR3 is TGTGCCAGCAGCTTACGTCCTGACACTGAAGCTTTCTTT. Protein: CASSLRPDTEAFF. The chain is built from TRBV7-3 and TRBJ1-1; D is ambiguous. CDR3 length equals 13 residues. CDR1 is SGHTA and CDR2 is FQGTGA in the germline V gene. The germline V and J ends were trimmed by 2 bases and 3 bases, with 7 bases remaining between them.